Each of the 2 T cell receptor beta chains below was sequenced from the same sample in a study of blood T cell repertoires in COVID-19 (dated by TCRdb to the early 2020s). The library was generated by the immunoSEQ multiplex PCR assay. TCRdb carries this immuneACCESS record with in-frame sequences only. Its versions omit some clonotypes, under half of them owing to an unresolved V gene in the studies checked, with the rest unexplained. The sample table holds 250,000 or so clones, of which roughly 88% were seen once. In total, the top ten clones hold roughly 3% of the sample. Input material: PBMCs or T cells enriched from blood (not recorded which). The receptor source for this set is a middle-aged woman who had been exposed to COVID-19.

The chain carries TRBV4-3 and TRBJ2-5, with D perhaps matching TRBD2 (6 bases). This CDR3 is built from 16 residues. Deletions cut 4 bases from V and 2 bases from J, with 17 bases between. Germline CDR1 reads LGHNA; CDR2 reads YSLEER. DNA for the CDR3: TGCGCCAGCAGCCCCGAAGAGGGGACTCAACAAGAGACCCAGTACTTC. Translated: CASSPEEGTQQETQYF.

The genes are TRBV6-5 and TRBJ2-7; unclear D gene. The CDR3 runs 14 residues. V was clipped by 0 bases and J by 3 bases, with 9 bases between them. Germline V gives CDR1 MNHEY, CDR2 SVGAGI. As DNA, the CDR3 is TGTGCCAGCAGTTACTCGTCTCGCGGCTACGAGCAGTACGTC. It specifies CASSYSSRGYEQYV.